This T cell receptor beta chain was sequenced for a study of T cells in Graves' hyperthyroidism and ophthalmopathy. Study observations and caveats: A model of 13 V-J features distinguished ophthalmopathy from stable hyperthyroidism. Appearing also in blood were most of the thyroid clonotypes expanded above 0.001.

The TCR beta CDR3 regions underwent amplification using RNA transcripts as the source. A set of HTBI primers served as the primers for a first-round RT-PCR of the TCR CDR3. TCRdb used MiXCR to reprocess the multiplex PCR reads, holding one entry per CDR3 protein. The sample lists some 300,000 distinct CDR3 sequences, roughly 18% occurring once. PBMCs were derived from roughly 9.6 ml fresh peripheral blood. This clonotype was seen only a few times. The antigen is not known. Germline V gene sequence: CDR1 SGDLS, CDR2 YYNGEE. The CDR3 runs 15 residues. V was clipped by 3 bases and J by 0 bases, with 10 bases between them.

This receptor was obtained from a man aged 50-60 years with Graves' ophthalmopathy. This chain links TRBV9 with TRBJ2-1; no reliable D call. Specimen: blood. The DNA for the CDR3 is TGTGCCAGCAGCGGCCCCTATAGCTCCTACAATGAGCAGTTCTTC. This translates into CASSGPYSSYNEQFF. The complete variable domain, with remaining parts taken from reference TRBV9 and TRBJ2-1, reads DSGVTQTPKHLITATGQRVTLRCSPRSGDLSVYWYQQSLDQGLQFLIQYYNGEERAKGNILERFSAQQFPDLHSELNLSSLELGDSALYFCASSGPYSSYNEQFFGPGTRLTVL.